The T cell receptor beta chain described here comes from a study of blood T cell repertoires in COVID-19. In the study overall: Donors in the United States, Italy and Spain gave samples during acute or convalescent COVID-19.

Seattle patients were enrolled during active infection and followed longitudinally. The protocol was immunoSEQ multiplex PCR, while the TCRdb copy is restricted to in-frame clones and leaves out a portion. The table has tens of thousands of clones, about 77% seen once. Looked up from germline, CDR1 is LGHDT and CDR2 is YNNKEL (reference sequence). The V end lost 1 base, the J end lost 2 bases, and 12 bases lay between the germline ends. This CDR3 region has 16 residues. The chain has TRBV3-1 (or the pseudogene TRBV3-2) and TRBJ1-5; D gene uncertain. The receptor was derived from a man aged 65 to 79 with COVID-19, enrolled during active disease. The sample was peripheral blood. DNA for the CDR3: TGTGCCAGCAGCCAAGGGGCTTTTTCGGGCAATCAGCCCCAGCATTTT. It encodes CASSQGAFSGNQPQHF.